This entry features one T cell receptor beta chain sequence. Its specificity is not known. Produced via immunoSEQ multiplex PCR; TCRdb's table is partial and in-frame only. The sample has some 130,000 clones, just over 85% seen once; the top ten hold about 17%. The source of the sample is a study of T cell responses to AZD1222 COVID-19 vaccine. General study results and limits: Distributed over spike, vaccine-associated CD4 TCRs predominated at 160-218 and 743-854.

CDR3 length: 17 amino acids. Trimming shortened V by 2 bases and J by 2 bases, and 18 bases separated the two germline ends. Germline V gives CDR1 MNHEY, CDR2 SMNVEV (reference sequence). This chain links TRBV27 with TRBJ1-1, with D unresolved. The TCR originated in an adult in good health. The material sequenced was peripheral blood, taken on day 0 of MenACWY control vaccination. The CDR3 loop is CASSLRFRIEGNTEAFF. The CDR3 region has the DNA TGTGCCAGCAGTTTAAGGTTTCGGATAGAGGGTAACACTGAAGCTTTCTTT.